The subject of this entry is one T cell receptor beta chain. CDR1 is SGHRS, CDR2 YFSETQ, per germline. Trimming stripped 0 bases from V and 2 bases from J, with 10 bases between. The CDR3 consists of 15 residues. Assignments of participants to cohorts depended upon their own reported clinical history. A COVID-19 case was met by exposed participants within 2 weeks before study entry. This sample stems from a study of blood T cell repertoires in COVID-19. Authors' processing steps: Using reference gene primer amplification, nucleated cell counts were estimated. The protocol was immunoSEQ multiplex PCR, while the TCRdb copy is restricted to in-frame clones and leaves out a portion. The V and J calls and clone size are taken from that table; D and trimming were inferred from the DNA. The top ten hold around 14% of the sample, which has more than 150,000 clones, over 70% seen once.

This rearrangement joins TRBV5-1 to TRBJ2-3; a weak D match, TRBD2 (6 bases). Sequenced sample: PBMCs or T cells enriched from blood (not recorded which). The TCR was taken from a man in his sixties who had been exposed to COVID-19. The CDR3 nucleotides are TGCGCCAGCAGCTTGGACGGGGGACCCACAGATACGCAGTATTTT. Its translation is CASSLDGGPTDTQYF.